These T cell receptor beta chains were read from a single sample in a study of cytomegalovirus exposure and HLA in healthy donors. Repertoires were generated with immunoSEQ multiplex PCR, while TCRdb's copy carries only in-frame clones and drops some. The sample yields roughly 110,000 clones, 82% seen once. The sample taken for sequencing was PBMCs. These receptors all stem from a man in his thirties or forties in good health and CMV-seropositive. Both conserved end residues are part of each CDR3. D genes are given only for firm matches. Size values are once, few and many counts, or a class for expanded clones, and some rows have none.

>.|.|TRBV20-1|TRBJ2-3
TGCAGTGTACTATTCACAGATACGCAGTATTTT
CSVLFTDTQYF
>.|TRBD2|TRBV28|TRBJ2-3
TGTGCCAGCAGTTTAGGAGGCGGGGGGGCTGCAGATACGCAGTATTTT
CASSLGGGGAADTQYF
>.|TRBD1|TRBV11-1|TRBJ1-6
TGTGCCAGCAGCCCGACAGGGGGGGTGGGTAATTCACCCCTCCACTTT
CASSPTGGVGNSPLHF
>.|.|TRBV7-9|TRBJ2-5
TGTGCCAGCTGTCCGGGATGGCAAGAGACCCAGTACTTC
CASCPGWQETQYF
>.|.|TRBV11-1|TRBJ2-1
TGTGCCAGCAGCCCATCAGGCTGGGAGGCCCGAGCCGCGAACAATGAGCAGTTCTTC
CASSPSGWEARAANNEQFF
>.|TRBD1|TRBV2|TRBJ2-7
TGTGCCAGCAGTGAATGGGGACAGGCCTACGAGCAGTACTTC
CASSEWGQAYEQYF
>.|TRBD1|TRBV18|TRBJ2-3
TGTGCCAGCTCACCAAACCGGGACAGGGGTAATACGCAGTATTTT
CASSPNRDRGNTQYF
>.|.|TRBV5-6|TRBJ2-7
TGTGCCAGCAGCTTGGACAGGGCAAAATACGAGCAGTACTTC
CASSLDRAKYEQYF
>.|.|TRBV28|TRBJ1-2
TGTGCCAGCAGCCCCTCGAGGCAGCTCGCCTATGGCTACACCTTC
CASSPSRQLAYGYTF
>few|TRBD1|TRBV5-6|TRBJ1-2
TGTGCCAGCAGCTTCCCCGGGACAGGCCTCGGTGGCTACACCTTC
CASSFPGTGLGGYTF
>.|TRBD1|TRBV10-2|TRBJ1-5
TGCGCCAGCAACCGGGACAGCAGTTTTGGCAATCAGCCCCAGCATTTT
CASNRDSSFGNQPQHF
>.|TRBD1|TRBV30|TRBJ2-3
TGTGCCTGGAGGGCGACAGGGGTTGGCACAGATACGCAGTATTTT
CAWRATGVGTDTQYF
>.|.|TRBV2|TRBJ2-5
TGTGCCAGCAGAACTAGCCTTTCTCAAGAGACCCAGTACTTC
CASRTSLSQETQYF
>.|TRBD2|TRBV7-8|TRBJ2-5
TGTGCCAGCAGCCAGCAGTCGGGGGGGGGAAGGGAGACCCAGTACTTC
CASSQQSGGGRETQYF
>.|.|TRBV29-1|TRBJ2-7
TGCAGCGTTGCTGGGGGCGGTTACGAGCAGTACTTC
CSVAGGGYEQYF
>.|TRBD1|TRBV5-4|TRBJ2-3
TGTGCCAGCAGCTCAAGACAGGGAACAGATACGCAGTATTTT
CASSSRQGTDTQYF
>.|TRBD1|TRBV19|TRBJ1-1
TGTGCCGCGCGAATCGGAGGGGGCGGTGGCACTGAAGCTTTCTTT
CAARIGGGGGTEAFF
>once|.|TRBV28|TRBJ2-2
TGTGCCAGCAGTGGCCAGTATTATACCGGGGAGCTGTTTTTT
CASSGQYYTGELFF
>.|TRBD1|TRBV19|TRBJ1-5
TGTGCCAGTAGTGGGTCGTGGACAGGTCGCAATCAGCCCCAGCATTTT
CASSGSWTGRNQPQHF
>.|TRBD1|TRBV13|TRBJ1-2
TGTGCCAGCAGCTTAGTACAGGGGGAGGACTATGGCTACACCTTC
CASSLVQGEDYGYTF
>once|.|TRBV2|TRBJ1-5
TGTGCCAGCACTCCGGACAGAACTTTCAATCAGCCCCAGCATTTT
CASTPDRTFNQPQHF
>.|TRBD2|TRBV30|TRBJ2-1
TGTGCCTGGGGACTAGCGGGGTTTAATGAGCAGTTCTTC
CAWGLAGFNEQFF
>.|TRBD1|TRBV7-6|TRBJ2-3
TGTGCCAGCAGCTTATACCTCGAGGGGGCCACAGATACGCAGTATTTT
CASSLYLEGATDTQYF
>.|.|TRBV11-1|TRBJ1-1
TGTGCCAGCAGCTTAGACAGCTTGAACACTGAAGCTTTCTTT
CASSLDSLNTEAFF
>.|TRBD1|TRBV5-4|TRBJ2-7
TGTGCCAGCAGCAAACGGGACAGTCCCTACGAGCAGTACTTC
CASSKRDSPYEQYF
>.|TRBD2|TRBV11-3|TRBJ2-3
TGTGCCAGCAGCTTAGTGAGCGGGGGGGCCGAGTACTATACGCAGTATTTT
CASSLVSGGAEYYTQYF
>.|TRBD1|TRBV10-3|TRBJ1-3
TGTGCCATCAGTCCGGGACAGGGACGGGGCCTCTCTGGAAACACCATATATTTT
CAISPGQGRGLSGNTIYF
>.|.|TRBV6-6|TRBJ1-4
TGTGCCAGCAGTTACTTTGCGACTAATGAAAAACTGTTTTTT
CASSYFATNEKLFF
>.|.|TRBV7-9|TRBJ2-7
TGTGCCAGCAGCAAGCCTAAAGGGAGAATAGATTCCCACGAGCAGTACTTC
CASSKPKGRIDSHEQYF
>.|.|TRBV18|TRBJ1-1
TGTGCCAGCTCACCCAACAGAAACCCCCATGAAGCTTTCTTT
CASSPNRNPHEAFF
>once|TRBD1|TRBV7-9|TRBJ2-3
TGTTCCAGCAGCTCACCGCCGGGACAGGGAACAGATACGCAGTATTTT
CSSSSPPGQGTDTQYF
>.|.|TRBV6-1|TRBJ1-6
TGTGCCAGCAGCCATACGGGGGGGGGAACTTGGGCCCTCCACTTT
CASSHTGGGTWALHF
>.|TRBD1|TRBV5-1|TRBJ2-2
TGCGCCAGCAGCGGGACAGGGGGATATACCGGGGAGCTGTTTTTT
CASSGTGGYTGELFF
>.|.|TRBV19|TRBJ1-2
TGTGCCAGTAGTAAACAGATAGCTAACTATGGCTACACCTTC
CASSKQIANYGYTF
>.|.|TRBV27|TRBJ1-5
TGTGCCAGCGGTTTCCTTGATCAGCCCCAGCATTTT
CASGFLDQPQHF
>.|TRBD2|TRBV7-8|TRBJ2-7
TGTGCCAGCAGCGTTAGCGGGGTTACCTACGAGCAGTACTTC
CASSVSGVTYEQYF
>.|.|TRBV29-1|TRBJ1-1
TGCAGCGCCGTCCAGGGAGGCACTGAAGCTTTCTTT
CSAVQGGTEAFF
>.|.|TRBV11-2|TRBJ2-7
TGTGCCAGCAGCTTCGGGAACGCCTACGAGCAGTACTTC
CASSFGNAYEQYF
>.|.|TRBV7-2|TRBJ2-1
TGTGCCAGCAGCCCCACCCACCCAGGGGCTAATGAGCAGTTCTTC
CASSPTHPGANEQFF
>few|TRBD1|TRBV19|TRBJ1-1
TGTGCCAGTCGCCTTACCGGGACAGGGGGGTCTGAAGCTTTCTTT
CASRLTGTGGSEAFF
>.|.|TRBV30|TRBJ2-3
TGTGCCTGGAGTCTTAAATTAGCGACAGATACGCAGTATTTT
CAWSLKLATDTQYF
>.|TRBD2|TRBV9|TRBJ2-3
TGTGCCAGCAGCGAAGCGGGGGGCCCCACAGATACGCAGTATTTT
CASSEAGGPTDTQYF
>once|TRBD1|TRBV7-9|TRBJ1-6
TGTTCCAGCAGCTTAGGGGGGACAGGGGCCCTCACCCTCCACTTT
CSSSLGGTGALTLHF
>once|TRBD1|TRBV5-8|TRBJ2-1
TGTGCCAGCAGCACGGGGACAGTACATGAGCAGTTCTTC
CASSTGTVHEQFF
>.|TRBD1|TRBV5-1|TRBJ1-1
TGCGCCAGCAGCCTGGGACAGGGGGCTGAGGCTTTCTTT
CASSLGQGAEAFF
>.|TRBD1|TRBV5-4|TRBJ1-1
TGTGCCAGCAACACCGGGACAGGTTTTGGTACTGAAGCTTTCTTT
CASNTGTGFGTEAFF
>.|TRBD2|TRBV13|TRBJ2-3
TGTGCCAGCAGCGCGCGGGGGGGCCGGACAGATACGCAGTATTTT
CASSARGGRTDTQYF
>.|TRBD2|TRBV11-2|TRBJ2-3
TGTGCCAGCGGCGGACTAGCGGGGGGGCTTAGCACAGATACGCAGTATTTT
CASGGLAGGLSTDTQYF
>few|.|TRBV6-1|TRBJ2-4
TGTGCCAGCAGTGATATAAGGACAGTAGCCAAAAACATTCAGTACTTC
CASSDIRTVAKNIQYF
>.|.|TRBV18|TRBJ2-5
TGTGCCAGCTCACGGGAGGAGACCCAGTACTTC
CASSREETQYF